These T cell receptor beta chains were read from a single sample in a study of blood T cell repertoires in COVID-19. Using immunoSEQ multiplex PCR, the repertoire was profiled, and TCRdb retains in-frame clones only, with some absent. This sample has some 250,000 clones, with around 88% found just once. Sample: PBMCs or T cells enriched from blood (not recorded which). Receptors were obtained from a woman aged 40 to 49 with acute COVID-19. CDR3s include the opening cysteine and the closing phenylalanine or tryptophan. The order of the fields is V gene, D gene, CDR3 protein. A D gene is named only where the DNA matches it firmly.

V: TRBV7-7
D: TRBD2
CDR3: CASSLAGVETQYF

V: TRBV18
D: TRBD2
CDR3: CASSPRTSGKETQYF

V: TRBV7-9
D: TRBD2
CDR3: CAASTSGRFEQFF

V: TRBV30
D: .
CDR3: CAWEIRGGTEAFF

V: TRBV10-2
D: TRBD2
CDR3: CASTIAGVNEQFF

V: TRBV30
D: .
CDR3: CAWSLSQGIQPQHF

V: TRBV7-9
D: .
CDR3: CASSRTVQGGHEQFF

V: TRBV19
D: .
CDR3: CASSLWQVGNQPQHF

V: TRBV7-9
D: .
CDR3: CASSPTDYYNEQFF

V: TRBV19
D: TRBD2
CDR3: CASSGLAGVSYEQYF

V: TRBV11-3
D: .
CDR3: CASATGSTTGELFF

V: TRBV19
D: TRBD1
CDR3: CASSMTGTNQPQHF

V: TRBV29-1
D: .
CDR3: CSVPRQNVNTEAFF

V: TRBV29-1
D: TRBD2
CDR3: CSVRLAGVHEQYF

V: TRBV3-1/TRBV3-2
D: .
CDR3: CASSPQGTIYF

V: TRBV6-5
D: TRBD1
CDR3: CASSLTGVQETQYF

V: TRBV11-2
D: .
CDR3: CASSLDGGGRYEQYF

V: TRBV10-3
D: .
CDR3: CAISSTLEQYF

V: TRBV7-6
D: .
CDR3: CASSSHGSGAEAFF

V: TRBV25-1
D: .
CDR3: CASSDGWAGEKLFF

V: TRBV3-1/TRBV3-2
D: .
CDR3: CASSQIAEEGYEQYF

V: TRBV24-1
D: .
CDR3: CATSDPPADRYTF

V: TRBV10-1
D: .
CDR3: CASSESGAGRNNEQFF

V: TRBV2
D: .
CDR3: CGANKDSGELFF

V: TRBV3-1/TRBV3-2
D: .
CDR3: CASSPRPGGGGYTF

V: TRBV24-1
D: .
CDR3: CATSDTNQPQHF

V: TRBV13
D: TRBD1
CDR3: CASSRRTGNEQYF

V: TRBV11-3
D: .
CDR3: CASSVLLSGYNEQFF

V: TRBV7-9
D: TRBD1
CDR3: CASSLIAGGGGYTF

V: TRBV11-3
D: TRBD2
CDR3: CASSFASGSPGELFF

V: TRBV6-5
D: TRBD1
CDR3: CASSYRTGNGYTF

V: TRBV7-8
D: TRBD1
CDR3: CASSPRRDREVSNEKLFF

V: TRBV12-3/TRBV12-4
D: .
CDR3: CASSLEGAGYTF

V: TRBV2
D: TRBD1
CDR3: CASSDRGWNEQFF

V: TRBV5-4
D: TRBD1
CDR3: CASSRRDRANTGELFF

V: TRBV5-1
D: TRBD1
CDR3: CASSLGQLVTGELFF

V: TRBV6-6
D: TRBD1
CDR3: CASSAQGMDTQYF

V: TRBV10-3
D: TRBD2
CDR3: CATLAGVRTDTQYF

V: TRBV4-1
D: TRBD1
CDR3: CASSQPGEKGQGVSPLHF

V: TRBV9
D: TRBD2
CDR3: CASSSDPAGIYEQYF

V: TRBV11-2
D: .
CDR3: CASSPSAGWIMNTEAFF

V: TRBV13
D: .
CDR3: CASSLTGDYTGELFF

V: TRBV3-1/TRBV3-2
D: TRBD2
CDR3: CASSQEETGGGTDTQYF

V: TRBV5-6
D: TRBD1
CDR3: CASSRDRGFTDTQYF

V: TRBV11-3
D: TRBD2
CDR3: CASSPGGERAYEQYF

V: TRBV5-4
D: .
CDR3: CASSLAGVYNEQFF

V: TRBV12-1
D: .
CDR3: CASSFVRRGYNEQFF

V: TRBV4-1
D: .
CDR3: CASSQGSIGGTGELFF

V: TRBV11-3
D: .
CDR3: CASSLALAGFTDTQYF

V: TRBV3-1/TRBV3-2
D: .
CDR3: CASSQQVRVYTGELFF

V: TRBV27
D: .
CDR3: CASSFGTLNTEAFF